A single sample gave rise to the 11 T cell receptor beta chains below, sequenced in a study of cytomegalovirus exposure and HLA in healthy donors. TCRdb's copy holds only in-frame clones and misses some; the assay was immunoSEQ multiplex PCR. The table records tens of thousands of clones, nearly 96% of them present only once. Input material: PBMCs. The receptors here all came from a woman in her late teens or twenties in good health and CMV-seropositive.

V and J are TRBV6-6 and TRBJ2-1, with D perhaps matching TRBD2 (5 bases). Deletions cut 5 bases from V and 6 bases from J, with 11 bases between. CDR1 and CDR2 (germline): MNHNY, SVGAGI (reference sequence). This CDR3 contains 13 residues. CDR3 sequence reads: CASSPPGFNEQFF. The CDR3 nucleotides read TGTGCCAGCAGTCCTCCGGGGTTCAATGAGCAGTTCTTC.

The chain uses TRBV7-2 and TRBJ1-2; D gene ambiguous. This CDR3 is built from 14 residues. V lost 0 bases to trimming and J lost 2 bases, with 7 bases between them. Germline lookup yields CDR1 SGHTA and CDR2 FQGNSA. The CDR3 DNA is TGTGCCAGCAGCTTAGCAGGCGGAAACTATGGCTACACCTTC. Protein product: CASSLAGGNYGYTF.

The chain has TRBV6-1 and TRBJ2-1; 11 bases fit TRBD2. Germline V gene sequence: CDR1 MNHNS, CDR2 SASEGT. V was clipped by 6 bases and J by 5 bases; unmatched bases: 3. The CDR3 is 14 residues long. CDR3: CASRGGLADNEQFF. The CDR3 DNA is TGTGCCAGCAGAGGGGGACTAGCGGACAATGAGCAGTTCTTC.

This chain uses TRBV2 with TRBJ2-2; the D gene is possibly TRBD1 (5 bases). CDR1 SNHLY and CDR2 FYNNEI come from the germline V gene. The CDR3 runs 13 residues. V lost 3 bases, J lost 6 bases, and 8 bases lay in between. CDR3: CASSDREAGELFF. In DNA form, the CDR3 reads TGTGCCAGCAGTGACAGGGAAGCCGGGGAGCTGTTTTTT. The full variable domain, its missing parts supplied by reference TRBV2 and TRBJ2-2, is EPEVTQTPSHQVTQMGQEVILRCVPISNHLYFYWYRQILGQKVEFLVSFYNNEISEKSEIFDDQFSVERPDGSNFTLKIRSTKLEDSAMYFCASSDREAGELFFGEGSRLTVL.

The chain links TRBV28 to TRBJ2-1, with a tentative D call TRBD2 (6 bases). CDR3 length equals 15 residues. Germline V gives CDR1 MDHEN, CDR2 SYDVKM. V lost 3 bases and J lost 0, with 9 bases in between. The CDR3 nucleotides are TGTGCCAGCAGTTTCGGAGGGAACTCCTACAATGAGCAGTTCTTC. Encoded protein: CASSFGGNSYNEQFF. Filled out from reference TRBV28 and TRBJ2-1, the complete variable domain reads DVKVTQSSRYLVKRTGEKVFLECVQDMDHENMFWYRQDPGLGLRLIYFSYDVKMKEKGDIPEGYSVSREKKERFSLILESASTNQTSMYLCASSFGGNSYNEQFFGPGTRLTVL.

In this sample, this clone turned up once. This chain links TRBV30 with TRBJ2-7, with a tentative D call TRBD2 (5 bases). The CDR3 runs 14 residues. CDR1 and CDR2 (germline): GTSNPN, SVGIG (reference sequence). Trimming stripped 2 bases from V and 1 base from J, with 12 bases between. The CDR3 spells CAWSLASRSYEQYF. CDR3 nucleotide sequence: TGTGCCTGGAGTCTAGCTAGTAGGTCCTACGAGCAGTACTTC.

This chain joins TRBV7-2 and TRBJ1-5; D is ambiguous. V lost 1 base, J lost 2 bases, and 9 bases lay in between. The CDR3 is 15 amino acids. CDR1 is SGHTA, CDR2 FQGNSA, per germline. Here the CDR3 reads CASSLDPFRNQPQHF. The DNA of the CDR3 is TGTGCCAGCAGCTTAGATCCGTTTCGCAATCAGCCCCAGCATTTT. Drawing the rest from reference TRBV7-2 and TRBJ1-5, the complete variable domain is GAGVSQSPSNKVTEKGKDVELRCDPISGHTALYWYRQSLGQGLEFLIYFQGNSAPDKSGLPSDRFSAERTGGSVSTLTIQRTQQEDSAVYLCASSLDPFRNQPQHFGDGTRLSIL.

The chain links TRBV7-9 to TRBJ1-2, with 12 bases identical to TRBD1. V was pared by 1 base and J by 3 bases, with 9 bases of the junction left unmatched. The CDR3 runs to 18 residues. Germline assignment: CDR1 SEHNR and CDR2 FQNEAQ (reference sequence). The CDR3 sequence is CASSLGWDRGLRDYGYTF. The CDR3 bases are TGTGCCAGCAGCTTAGGATGGGACAGGGGGCTGCGAGACTATGGCTACACCTTC.

This chain links TRBV14 with TRBJ2-1, with D possibly being TRBD2 (5 bases). CDR1 SGHDN and CDR2 FVKESK come from the germline V gene. This CDR3 contains 14 residues. V shed 0 bases and J shed 4 bases, with 7 bases lying between them. Here the CDR3 DNA reads TGTGCCAGCAGCCAAGATCTAGCTTACAATGAGCAGTTCTTC. Protein sequence: CASSQDLAYNEQFF.

The chain has TRBV4-1 and TRBJ2-3; D gene uncertain. CDR1 MGHRA and CDR2 YSYEKL come from the germline V gene. V lost 1 base, J lost 8 bases, and 10 bases lay in between. The CDR3 runs to 13 residues. DNA for the CDR3: TGCGCCAGCAGCCAAGTCCATCTACGTACGCAGTATTTT. This codes for CASSQVHLRTQYF.

This sequence joins TRBV28 and TRBJ2-7; D call uncertain. The V end lost 1 base, the J end lost 6 bases, and 13 bases lay between the germline ends. Germline assignment: CDR1 MDHEN and CDR2 SYDVKM. This CDR3 contains 14 residues. The DNA of the CDR3 is TGTGCCAGCAGTTTATTAAGTCCGTACGGCGAGCAGTACTTC. Its protein is CASSLLSPYGEQYF.